Presented here are 17 T cell receptor beta chains from one specimen sequenced in a study of T cell changes during pregnancy in multiple sclerosis (dated by TCRdb to between 2019 and 2020). Libraries came from the immunoSEQ multiplex PCR assay. Held by TCRdb, this immuneACCESS table contains in-frame sequences only and omits some clones. Under half of the omission traces to an unresolved V gene where checked; the cause of the rest is unknown. In this sample the table shows 50,000 to 60,000 clones, roughly nine tenths of which occur a single time. Of the sample, 0.6% to 0.9% falls within the top ten clones. Sample: CD4+ T cells from peripheral blood mononuclear cells, taken in the first trimester of pregnancy. The receptors here all came from a female donor with multiple sclerosis, enrolled in a pregnancy study.

V usage is TRBV2 and J usage is TRBJ2-5; D is perhaps TRBD1 (5 bases). The CDR3 consists of 14 residues. Per the germline V gene, CDR1 is SNHLY and CDR2 is FYNNEI. V was shortened by 2 bases and J by 3 bases, with 10 bases between the two germline ends. The DNA for the CDR3 is TGTGCCAGCAGTGAAATTTTAGGGGAAGAGACCCAGTACTTC. Residues: CASSEILGEETQYF.

The chain joins TRBV29-1 to TRBJ1-2, with 9 bases identical to TRBD1. This CDR3 contains 11 residues. V shed 8 bases, J shed 8 bases, and the junction held 6 bases outside the gene matches. Germline V gene lookup returns CDR1 SQVTM and CDR2 ANQGSEA. The CDR3 DNA reads TGCAGCACATGGACAGGGGAGGGCTACACCTTC. Translation: CSTWTGEGYTF.

This chain links TRBV7-9 with TRBJ1-1, with D unresolved. The CDR3 is 16 residues long. Germline lookup yields CDR1 SEHNR and CDR2 FQNEAQ (reference sequence). With 0 bases removed from V and 7 bases from J, the gap between germline ends came to 18 bases. The CDR3 loop is CASSLALGQTRLEAFF. The CDR3 DNA is TGTGCCAGCAGCTTAGCGCTTGGGCAGACTAGACTTGAAGCTTTCTTT. Full variable domain (remainder filled in from reference TRBV7-9 and TRBJ1-1): DTGVSQNPRHKITKRGQNVTFRCDPISEHNRLYWYRQTLGQGPEFLTYFQNEAQLEKSRLLSDRFSAERPKGSFSTLEIQRTEQGDSAMYLCASSLALGQTRLEAFFGQGTRLTVV.

The chain has TRBV25-1 and TRBJ2-7; 7 positions agree with TRBD1. Germline CDR1 MGHDK, CDR2 SYGVNS. Trimming cost V 8 bases and J 4 bases; bases outside gene matches: 14. The CDR3 has 15 amino acids. CDR3 region: CASAPGQVGGYEQYF. The CDR3 DNA is TGTGCCAGCGCCCCAGGACAGGTAGGGGGTTACGAGCAGTACTTC.

The chain joins TRBV18 to TRBJ1-2, with D perhaps TRBD1 (5 bases). Between the trimmed V and J ends, which lost 3 bases and 8 bases, there was a span of 10 bases. Per the germline V gene, CDR1 is KGHSH and CDR2 is LQKENI. The CDR3 loop spans 12 amino acids. CDR3 in amino acids: CASSPLQGGYTF. CDR3 sequence (DNA): TGTGCCAGCTCACCCCTCCAGGGAGGCTACACCTTC. Full variable domain (outside the CDR3, taken from reference TRBV18 and TRBJ1-2): NAGVMQNPRHLVRRRGQEARLRCSPMKGHSHVYWYRQLPEEGLKFMVYLQKENIIDESGMPKERFSAEFPKEGPSILRIQQVVRGDSAAYFCASSPLQGGYTFGSGTRLTVV.

The chain recombines TRBV7-9 with TRBJ2-4; D is perhaps TRBD1 (5 bases). Per germline, CDR1 SEHNR and CDR2 FQNEAQ (reference sequence). V was shortened by 4 bases and J by 1 base, with 14 bases between the two germline ends. The CDR3 extends over 16 amino acids. CDR3 bases: TGTGCCAGCAGCTCCCGCCCTGGGGCTGCCAAAAACATTCAGTACTTC. This translates into CASSSRPGAAKNIQYF.

The chain is built from TRBV7-2 and TRBJ2-5; 7 positions agree with TRBD1. Germline V gene sequence: CDR1 SGHTA, CDR2 FQGNSA. V lost 5 bases, J lost 0 bases, and 15 bases stayed unmatched. CDR3 length equals 18 residues. The CDR3 coding sequence is TGTGCCAGCAGCCAATTTCCGAGGACAGGTCGTAACCAAGAGACCCAGTACTTC. Residues: CASSQFPRTGRNQETQYF.

The rearrangement links TRBV29-1 to TRBJ2-3; 9 bases line up with TRBD2. Germline V gene sequence: CDR1 SQVTM, CDR2 ANQGSEA. V trimming: 4 bases; J trimming: 6 bases; junction bases outside the gene matches: 8. The CDR3 runs to 14 residues. DNA for the CDR3: TGCAGCGTTGTCTCGGCTAGCGGGGTCGATACGCAGTATTTT. Protein sequence: CSVVSASGVDTQYF.

The gene calls are TRBV5-6 and TRBJ2-2; D remains unclear. CDR1 is SGHDT and CDR2 is YYEEEE in the germline V gene. Trimming stripped 0 bases from V and 8 bases from J, with 5 bases between. This CDR3 has 12 residues. The CDR3 reads CASSLARGELFF. For the CDR3, the DNA is TGTGCCAGCAGCTTGGCCAGGGGGGAGCTGTTTTTT.

This clone was recorded only once. The rearrangement uses TRBV30 and TRBJ1-2; 9 positions agree with TRBD1. The CDR3 spans 14 residues. J lost 4 bases, V lost 1 base, and 4 bases had no gene match. Germline V lookup: CDR1 GTSNPN, CDR2 SVGIG (reference sequence). CDR3 region: CAWSGGQGLYGYTF. DNA for the CDR3: TGTGCCTGGAGTGGAGGACAGGGGCTCTATGGCTACACCTTC. Variable domain in full (rest from reference TRBV30 and TRBJ1-2): SQTIHQWPATLVQPVGSPLSLECTVEGTSNPNLYWYRQAAGRGLQLLFYSVGIGQISSEVPQNLSASRPQDRQFILSSKKLLLSDSGFYLCAWSGGQGLYGYTFGSGTRLTVV.

The rearrangement uses TRBV7-3 and TRBJ2-7; TRBD1 agrees at 11 bases. CDR3 length: 14 residues. V was clipped by 4 bases and J by 7 bases; unmatched bases: 6. Germline assignment: CDR1 SGHTA and CDR2 FQGTGA. CDR3 sequence: CASSSGQGASEQYF. In DNA form, the CDR3 reads TGTGCCAGCAGCTCCGGACAGGGGGCGTCTGAGCAGTACTTC.

The J gene is TRBJ1-1, the V gene TRBV16; unclear D gene. Trimming shortened V by 2 bases and J by 6 bases, and 10 bases separated the two germline ends. Germline CDR1 reads KGHSY; CDR2 reads FQNENV. The CDR3 is 13 amino acids. The CDR3 spells CASSQMSWPEAFF. The CDR3 nucleotides read TGTGCCAGCAGCCAAATGTCTTGGCCTGAAGCTTTCTTT.

The chain links TRBV6-5 to TRBJ2-7; no clear D gene. The CDR3 consists of 12 residues. The germline V gene encodes CDR1 MNHEY and CDR2 SVGAGI. Deletions cut 5 bases from V and 7 bases from J, with 12 bases between. The chain's CDR3 is CASSPNSVEQYF. CDR3 sequence (DNA): TGTGCCAGCAGTCCAAACTCGGTGGAGCAGTACTTC.

This sequence joins TRBV19 and TRBJ1-1; a possible D gene is TRBD1 (6 bases). Germline V gives CDR1 LNHDA, CDR2 SQIVND (reference sequence). Trimming cost V 5 bases and J 10 bases, with 17 bases left between them. This CDR3 is 13 amino acids long. The chain's CDR3 is CASSGGNGRRAFF. The DNA for the CDR3 is TGTGCCAGTAGTGGGGGCAACGGGAGGAGAGCTTTCTTT.

The chain couples TRBV15 to TRBJ1-1; perhaps TRBD1 as D (5 bases). The CDR3 consists of 14 residues. Trimming cost V 5 bases and J 4 bases, with 14 bases left between them. Per germline, CDR1 LNHNV and CDR2 YYDKDF (reference sequence). CDR3 DNA sequence: TGTGCCACCAGCCCCCGGGGGTCGCGCACTGAAGCTTTCTTT. As protein: CATSPRGSRTEAFF.

V usage is TRBV30 and J usage is TRBJ2-4, with D possibly being TRBD1 (7 bases). V lost 2 bases and J lost 0, with 26 bases in between. Per germline, CDR1 GTSNPN and CDR2 SVGIG (reference sequence). The CDR3 is made up of 20 amino acids. The CDR3 spells CAWSPYVGGPGDLAKNIQYF. DNA for the CDR3: TGTGCCTGGAGTCCGTATGTAGGGGGCCCTGGGGACTTAGCCAAAAACATTCAGTACTTC.

The chain combines TRBV7-2 with TRBJ1-2; D may be TRBD1 (6 bases). With 4 bases removed from V and 6 bases from J, the gap between germline ends came to 15 bases. Germline loops: CDR1 SGHTA, CDR2 FQGNSA. The CDR3 is made up of 14 amino acids. CDR3 region: CASSSAPQGDGYTF. The CDR3 DNA reads as TGTGCCAGCAGCTCCGCCCCACAGGGTGATGGCTACACCTTC.